These 28 T cell receptor beta chains were sequenced from one sample in a study of T cell responses to AZD1222 COVID-19 vaccine. Assay: immunoSEQ multiplex PCR; the TCRdb copy retains only in-frame clones and omits some. In the table there are some 150,000 clones, approximately 87% of which are singletons. Sequencing used peripheral blood, obtained 28 days after the second AZD1222 dose. The receptors come from an adult who received the AZD1222 COVID-19 vaccine.

This chain links TRBV6-4 with TRBJ1-4; D remains ambiguous. The V and J ends lost 4 bases and 7 bases respectively, with 19 bases between them. The CDR3 contains 16 residues. The germline V gene has CDR1 MRHNA and CDR2 SNTAGT. The CDR3 is CASSGVGLWGSEKLFF. For the CDR3, the DNA is TGTGCCAGCAGTGGTGTAGGGCTTTGGGGAAGTGAAAAACTGTTTTTT.

This clone has more than one count but fewer than ten. The chain links TRBV19 to TRBJ2-2; TRBD1 or TRBD2 may be the D gene (5 bases each). Germline CDR1 is LNHDA and CDR2 is SQIVND (reference sequence). V was cut by 1 base and J by 12 bases, with 12 bases left in between. This CDR3 is 13 amino acids long. The CDR3 region is CASSIVGVGKLFF. DNA of the CDR3: TGTGCCAGTAGTATAGTGGGGGTGGGAAAGCTGTTTTTT. Filled out from reference TRBV19 and TRBJ2-2, the complete variable domain reads DGGITQSPKYLFRKEGQNVTLSCEQNLNHDAMYWYRQDPGQGLRLIYYSQIVNDFQKGDIAEGYSVSREKKESFPLTVTSAQKNPTAFYLCASSIVGVGKLFFGEGSRLTVL.

The chain uses TRBV4-1 and TRBJ1-1; 8 nucleotides match TRBD1. This CDR3 contains 17 residues. Germline CDR1 MGHRA, CDR2 YSYEKL. V lost 1 base, J lost 8 bases, and 15 bases stayed unmatched. DNA for the CDR3: TGCGCCAGCAGCCAAGCTAGGGGTTTTTCCGACAGGGGCGAAGCTTTCTTT. As protein: CASSQARGFSDRGEAFF.

The chain joins TRBV24-1 to TRBJ2-1, with TRBD2 identical over 8 bases. Germline CDR1 and CDR2: KGHDR and SFDVKD. This CDR3 has 16 residues. After removal of 3 bases from V and 6 bases from J, the junction contained 9 bases not matched to a gene. The CDR3 spells CATSDGGLVRINEQFF. CDR3 nucleotides: TGTGCCACCAGTGATGGGGGACTAGTAAGAATCAATGAGCAGTTCTTC.

This chain connects TRBV28 to TRBJ2-3, with TRBD1 as a possible D gene (6 bases). The germline V gene has CDR1 MDHEN and CDR2 SYDVKM. With 5 bases removed from V and 1 base from J, the gap between germline ends came to 13 bases. This CDR3 region has 15 residues. The chain's CDR3 is CASSNQGSGTDTQYF. CDR3 nucleotides: TGTGCCAGCAGTAACCAGGGGAGTGGCACAGATACGCAGTATTTT. Variable domain in full (rest from reference TRBV28 and TRBJ2-3): DVKVTQSSRYLVKRTGEKVFLECVQDMDHENMFWYRQDPGLGLRLIYFSYDVKMKEKGDIPEGYSVSREKKERFSLILESASTNQTSMYLCASSNQGSGTDTQYFGPGTRLTVL.

The chain has TRBV12-3 or TRBV12-4 and TRBJ1-1; D is ambiguous. Trimming shortened V by 5 bases and J by 1 base, and 5 bases separated the two germline ends. The CDR3 length is 12 residues. Here the CDR3 reads CASSRRNTEAFF. In DNA, the CDR3 is TGTGCCAGCAGTCGAAGGAACACTGAAGCTTTCTTT.

The chain combines TRBV6-2 or TRBV6-3 with TRBJ2-2; unclear D gene. Trimming took off 0 bases at V and 3 bases at J, with 5 bases between the two ends. In germline, CDR1 is MNHEY, CDR2 SVGEGT. This CDR3 has 14 residues. CDR3 in DNA: TGTGCCAGCAGTTACTCGGTGGACACCGGGGAGCTGTTTTTT. This encodes CASSYSVDTGELFF.

The chain has TRBV28 and TRBJ1-5; 7 bases map to TRBD1. From germline, CDR1 is MDHEN and CDR2 SYDVKM. Trimming took 3 bases from V and 2 from J; bases not matched to a gene: 4. This CDR3 is 15 amino acids long. The CDR3 sequence: CASSLEGGRNQPQHF. The CDR3 DNA sequence: TGTGCCAGCAGTTTGGAAGGGGGCCGCAATCAGCCCCAGCATTTT.

This clone was seen once. The rearrangement joins TRBV19 to TRBJ2-1, with a tentative D call TRBD1 (5 bases). The CDR3 totals 16 residues. Trimming cost V 4 bases and J 0 bases, with 13 bases left between them. The germline gives CDR1 LNHDA, CDR2 SQIVND (reference sequence). The CDR3 sequence: CASSSRQPSSYNEQFF. DNA for the CDR3: TGTGCCAGTAGTAGTCGACAGCCGAGCTCCTACAATGAGCAGTTCTTC.

DNA for the CDR3: TGTGCCAGCAGCCGTTCGGGGGTAGCCAAAAACATTCAGTACTTC. Translation: CASSRSGVAKNIQYF. The chain links TRBV6-5 to TRBJ2-4; a weak D match, TRBD2 (6 bases). V was clipped by 6 bases and J by 0 bases, with 12 bases between them. The CDR3 has 15 residues. From germline, CDR1 is MNHEY and CDR2 SVGAGI.

The V call is TRBV21-1, the J call TRBJ1-1; TRBD1, as called in the table, went unchecked against the DNA. TRBV21-1 is labeled a pseudogene. The CDR3 consists of 18 residues. The CDR3, as DNA: TGTGCCAGCAGCATACTAGGTATGGCAGGGGGTCGCGTCACTGAAGCTTTCTTT. This gives the protein CASSILGMAGGRVTEAFF.

The V and J genes are TRBV5-4 and TRBJ2-1, with 9 bases aligning to TRBD1. Germline CDR1 is SGHNT and CDR2 is YYREEE (reference sequence). J was trimmed by 6 bases and V by 2 bases; bases with no gene match: 9. This CDR3 has 16 amino acids. CDR3 coding DNA: TGTGCCAGCAGCTTAGTTGGGACAGGGAGGACCAATGAGCAGTTCTTC. Translating it yields CASSLVGTGRTNEQFF. The full variable domain, its missing parts supplied by reference TRBV5-4 and TRBJ2-1, is ETGVTQSPTHLIKTRGQQVTLRCSSQSGHNTVSWYQQALGQGPQFIFQYYREEENGRGNFPPRFSGLQFPNYSSELNVNALELDDSALYLCASSLVGTGRTNEQFFGPGTRLTVL.

The chain recombines TRBV7-9 with TRBJ1-2, with D maybe TRBD1 (6 bases). The germline V gene has CDR1 SEHNR and CDR2 FQNEAQ (reference sequence). V gave up 5 bases and J gave up 2 bases, with 15 bases separating them. The CDR3 loop spans 15 amino acids. The CDR3 DNA sequence: TGTGCCAGCAGCCCGGGGAACACAGGGAACTATGGCTACACCTTC. Translating it yields CASSPGNTGNYGYTF.

The J gene is TRBJ2-5, the V gene TRBV11-2; 7 positions match TRBD1. Trimming at V came to 5 bases and at J to 2 bases, leaving 8 bases not matched to a gene. CDR1 and CDR2 from the germline V gene are SGHAT and FQNNGV. The CDR3 extends over 15 amino acids. The DNA for the CDR3 is TGTGCCAGCAGCACAACGGGCAGGGGGCAAGAGACCCAGTACTTC. It specifies CASSTTGRGQETQYF.

This chain links TRBV6-1 with TRBJ2-7, with TRBD1 matching 8 bases. V lost 10 bases, J lost 5 bases, and 10 bases stayed unmatched. This CDR3 comprises 13 residues. Germline CDR1 MNHNS, CDR2 SASEGT. CDR3 in DNA: TGTGCCACCCGACAGGGGCCAATAAACGAGCAGTACTTC. It encodes CATRQGPINEQYF.

The chain recombines TRBV6-5 with TRBJ2-5, with D perhaps assigned TRBD1 or TRBD2 (5 bases each). Trimming took 10 bases from V and 3 from J, leaving 21 bases between them. Germline V gives CDR1 MNHEY, CDR2 SVGAGI. The CDR3 is 15 amino acids. CDR3 sequence (DNA): TGTGCCAACCCTTATCCGGGACCACAAAAAGAGACCCAGTACTTC. Protein product: CANPYPGPQKETQYF.

This chain links TRBV30 with TRBJ1-5; tentatively, D is TRBD1 (6 bases). The V end lost 5 bases, the J end lost 6 bases, and 14 bases lay between the germline ends. The germline gives CDR1 GTSNPN, CDR2 SVGIG (reference sequence). CDR3 length: 13 residues. This CDR3 reads CAWGPQGFQPQHF. CDR3 in DNA: TGTGCCTGGGGGCCACAGGGCTTTCAGCCCCAGCATTTT.

J is TRBJ2-1 and V is TRBV18; D is uncertain. The CDR3 sequence is 14 residues long. Germline V gene lookup returns CDR1 KGHSH and CDR2 LQKENI. V dropped 0 bases and J dropped 6 bases, with 9 bases sitting between them. The CDR3 sequence: CASSPPGTSNEQFF. The CDR3 DNA reads TGTGCCAGCTCACCACCGGGCACATCCAATGAGCAGTTCTTC.

This clone was seen just once. The chain couples TRBV6-5 to TRBJ1-1, with no clear D. This CDR3 contains 15 residues. With 7 bases removed from V and 5 bases from J, the gap between germline ends came to 20 bases. Germline V CDR1 and CDR2: MNHEY, SVGAGI. The CDR3 is CASTQRRVLGTEAFF. The CDR3 nucleotides read TGTGCCAGCACCCAACGGAGGGTATTGGGGACTGAAGCTTTCTTT.

Regarding this clone: This CDR3 is also generated by other DNA sequences in the sample. The chain uses TRBV5-1 and TRBJ2-2; 11 bases line up with TRBD2. CDR3 length: 15 amino acids. The V and J ends lost 5 bases and 1 base, in that order; junction bases with no gene match: 1. Germline V gives CDR1 SGHRS, CDR2 YFSETQ. CDR3 sequence (DNA): TGCGCCAGCAGGCTAGCGGGAGGGAACACCGGGGAGCTGTTTTTT. Translated: CASRLAGGNTGELFF.

This chain links TRBV10-3 with TRBJ2-1; TRBD2 is a possible D gene (5 bases). V gave up 10 bases and J gave up 7 bases, with 23 bases separating them. CDR1 is ENHRY, CDR2 SYGVKD, per germline. This CDR3 spans 15 amino acids. This CDR3 reads CATKVRSGSSNEQFF. CDR3 coding DNA: TGTGCCACGAAAGTGCGTTCGGGATCGAGTAATGAGCAGTTCTTC.

The rearrangement uses TRBV28 and TRBJ1-2, with D unresolved. V was cut by 6 bases and J by 4 bases, with 12 bases left in between. The CDR3 has 13 amino acids. CDR1 MDHEN and CDR2 SYDVKM come from the germline V gene. CDR3 DNA: TGTGCCAGCAGCCCGGGGTACTTCTATGGCTACACCTTC. This encodes CASSPGYFYGYTF.

This clone was seen once. This chain links TRBV5-4 with TRBJ1-2; 7 positions match TRBD1. This CDR3 has 15 amino acids. Germline V gene lookup returns CDR1 SGHNT and CDR2 YYREEE (reference sequence). J lost 4 bases, V lost 0 bases, and 6 bases had no gene match. CDR3 amino acids: CASSLGREGAYGYTF. The CDR3 bases are TGTGCCAGCAGCTTGGGCAGGGAGGGGGCCTATGGCTACACCTTC.

The rearrangement uses TRBV2 and TRBJ2-7; unclear D gene. This CDR3 has 12 amino acids. Germline assignment: CDR1 SNHLY and CDR2 FYNNEI. Trimming stripped 7 bases from V and 5 bases from J, with 12 bases between. The CDR3 spells CASIGYGDEQYF. CDR3 in DNA: TGTGCCAGCATCGGCTACGGCGACGAGCAGTACTTC.

The V and J genes are TRBV19 and TRBJ1-4; weak D call: TRBD1 (5 bases). CDR3 length: 14 amino acids. V was clipped by 5 bases and J by 4 bases, with 11 bases between them. In germline, CDR1 is LNHDA, CDR2 SQIVND (reference sequence). For the CDR3, the DNA is TGTGCCAGTAGTGACAGCATTCTTAATGAAAAACTGTTTTTT. Amino acids: CASSDSILNEKLFF.

This chain uses TRBV30 with TRBJ2-7, with D unclear. V gave up 2 bases and J gave up 8 bases, with 19 bases separating them. The CDR3 length is 14 residues. Per the germline V gene, CDR1 is GTSNPN and CDR2 is SVGIG (reference sequence). Here the CDR3 reads CAWSTRGLHPKQYF. In DNA, the CDR3 is TGTGCCTGGAGTACACGAGGCCTCCACCCCAAGCAGTACTTC.

V usage is TRBV27 and J usage is TRBJ2-7; 11 bases align to TRBD2. Germline lookup yields CDR1 MNHEY and CDR2 SMNVEV (reference sequence). This CDR3 comprises 18 residues. J gave up 3 bases and V 5 bases, and 15 bases lay outside the gene matches. For the CDR3, the DNA is TGTGCCAGCAGTACCTATTTTCCAGGGACTAGCGGATTCTACGAGCAGTACTTC. It codes for CASSTYFPGTSGFYEQYF.

The chain employs TRBV28 and TRBJ1-6; 8 nucleotides agree with TRBD1. This CDR3 region has 15 residues. Germline V gene sequence: CDR1 MDHEN, CDR2 SYDVKM. J gave up 7 bases and V 4 bases, and 6 bases lay outside the gene matches. The CDR3 region has the DNA TGTGCCAGCAGTTCGAGGACAGGGACGAATTCACCCCTCCACTTT. It specifies CASSSRTGTNSPLHF.